These 21 T cell receptor beta chains were all obtained from the same sample, sequenced in a study of blood T cells in healthy people across ages. Together with a sample-barcoded 5' primer, a J-beta primer mix was included in a second PCR lasting about 7 to 12 cycles. Using its own MiXCR run on the 5' RACE reads, TCRdb lists one record per CDR3 protein. Counted here are about 1.7 million distinct CDR3 sequences, approximately 28% occurring once; the ten biggest clones make up around 7.7%. The sample taken for sequencing was blood. The receptor set was obtained from a young woman in good health.

The CDR3 DNA reads TGCAGTGCTAGACCAACCACTAGCGCGATCACAGATACGCAGTATTTT. Amino acid sequence: CSARPTTSAITDTQYF. This chain uses TRBV20-1 with TRBJ2-3, with 7 bases matching TRBD2. The trim removed 2 bases at V and 2 bases at J, leaving 10 bases unmatched. This CDR3 region has 16 residues. Germline CDR1 is DFQATT and CDR2 is SNEGSKA (reference sequence).

In its sample, this clonotype was seen a few times. A much larger clonotype is one base distant, so this may be a read error. The chain recombines TRBV29-1 with TRBJ2-5; no definite D call. CDR3 length: 14 residues. Germline CDR1 and CDR2: SQVTM and ANQGSEA. V was clipped by 1 base and J by 11 bases, with 20 bases between them. This CDR3 is CSVEVGSESPEQYF. The CDR3 bases are TGCAGCGTTGAAGTGGGGTCGGAAAGCCCTGAGCAGTACTTC.

A few counts support this clonotype. The chain is built from TRBV5-1 and TRBJ2-7; no firm D call. This CDR3 has 14 amino acids. V was cut by 3 bases and J by 2 bases, with 12 bases left in between. The V gene's germline CDR1 is SGHRS and CDR2 YFSETQ. The CDR3 is CASSSTTDPYEQYF. CDR3 DNA: TGCGCCAGCAGCTCAACTACGGATCCCTACGAGCAGTACTTC. The whole variable domain, remainder taken from reference TRBV5-1 and TRBJ2-7, is KAGVTQTPRYLIKTRGQQVTLSCSPISGHRSVSWYQQTPGQGLQFLFEYFSETQRNKGNFPGRFSGRQFSNSRSEMNVSTLELGDSALYLCASSSTTDPYEQYFGPGTRLTVT.

This rearrangement joins TRBV6-1 to TRBJ2-3; D remains ambiguous. V was trimmed by 0 bases and J by 1 base, leaving 8 bases between them. The CDR3 length is 15 residues. Germline V CDR1 and CDR2: MNHNS, SASEGT. The CDR3 sequence is CASSEAIQGTDTQYF. The CDR3 bases are TGTGCCAGCAGTGAAGCGATCCAGGGCACAGATACGCAGTATTTT.

This clonotype showed up many times. The CDR3 DNA sequence: TGTGCCAGCAGCGGTTCGGGAGGGAGCACAGATACGCAGTATTTT. Translating gives CASSGSGGSTDTQYF. The chain combines TRBV7-2 with TRBJ2-3; 8 bases line up with TRBD2. The CDR3 is made up of 15 amino acids. With V trimmed by 5 bases and J by 0 bases, 4 bases remained unmatched. The germline gives CDR1 SGHTA, CDR2 FQGNSA.

This chain connects TRBV9 to TRBJ2-1; D unresolved. V shed 4 bases and J shed 10 bases, with 12 bases lying between them. The CDR3 has 12 residues. The germline V gene has CDR1 SGDLS and CDR2 YYNGEE. The CDR3 DNA sequence: TGTGCCAGCAGCTCCCATGGGCGGGAGCAGTTCTTC. Protein: CASSSHGREQFF.

This clonotype has more than one count but fewer than ten. A junction end diverges from the germline sequence, so it may reflect a read error. This chain connects TRBV5-1 to TRBJ2-3, with 11 positions matching TRBD2. The CDR3 contains 15 residues. The germline V gene encodes CDR1 SGHRS and CDR2 YFSETQ. The chain's CDR3 is CTSSKELAGVDTQYF. The CDR3 region has the DNA TGCACCAGCAGCAAGGAACTAGCGGGGGTAGATACGCAGTATTTT.

In the case of this clonotype: Mismatch with germline at one junction end may stem from a read error. The V gene is TRBV5-1, the J gene TRBJ2-1, with TRBD1 matching over 9 bases. Germline CDR1 SGHRS, CDR2 YFSETQ. This CDR3 has 16 amino acids. CDR3 region: CATQRQGVGSYNEQLF. CDR3 bases: TGCGCCACCCAAAGACAGGGGGTGGGGTCCTACAATGAGCAGTTATTC.

As regards this clonotype: One junction end does not reproduce the germline sequence, and a read error may be involved. The chain carries TRBV20-1 and TRBJ1-1, with 7 nucleotides matching TRBD1. The germline V gene encodes CDR1 DFQATT and CDR2 SNEGSKA (reference sequence). The CDR3 covers 13 residues. This CDR3 is CSALDRRNTEAFF. Here the CDR3 DNA reads TGCAGTGCCCTGGACAGGCGGAACACTGAGGCTTTCTTT.

The CDR3 region is CSANRLAGVVYF. The CDR3 region has the DNA TGCAGTGCTAACCGACTAGCGGGAGTGGTGTACTTC. This sequence joins TRBV20-1 and TRBJ2-4, with 12 nucleotides matching TRBD2. V dropped 4 bases and J dropped 15; count of bases not matched to a gene: 7. Germline CDR1 reads DFQATT; CDR2 reads SNEGSKA (reference sequence). The CDR3 runs to 12 residues.

In regard to this clonotype: This may arise from a read error, as a much more abundant clone is one base away. The chain carries TRBV11-2 and TRBJ2-7; 12 nucleotides agree with TRBD1. Germline CDR1 and CDR2: SGHAT and FQNNGV. This CDR3 region has 15 residues. CDR3 loop: CAGSRFGTGGDEQYF. The DNA for the CDR3 is TGTGCCGGCAGCAGATTTGGGACAGGGGGCGACGAGCAGTACTTC. The variable domain in full, with the rest retrieved from reference TRBV11-2 and TRBJ2-7, is EAGVAQSPRYKIIEKRQSVAFWCNPISGHATLYWYQQILGQGPKLLIQFQNNGVVDDSQLPKDRFSAERLKGVDSTLKIQPAKLEDSAVYLCAGSRFGTGGDEQYFGPGTRLTVT.

The sample holds many counts of this clonotype. The chain links TRBV29-1 to TRBJ1-2, with 7 bases that match TRBD1. Trimming took 1 base from V and 5 from J; bases not matched to a gene: 10. The V gene's germline CDR1 is SQVTM and CDR2 ANQGSEA. This CDR3 spans 15 amino acids. CDR3 loop: CSVEGRRGRGYGYTF. The CDR3 DNA is TGCAGCGTTGAAGGGCGGAGGGGGCGCGGTTATGGCTACACCTTC.

There are a few counts of this clonotype. The chain is built from TRBV6-2 or TRBV6-3 and TRBJ2-7; the match to TRBD2 covers 10 bases. The CDR3 covers 15 residues. Germline V gene sequence: CDR1 MNHEY, CDR2 SVGEGT. Unmatched junction bases numbered 5, after V lost 4 bases and J lost 2 bases. The CDR3 reads CASSSTSGVPYEQYF. The DNA of the CDR3 is TGTGCCAGCAGTTCCACTAGCGGGGTCCCCTACGAGCAGTACTTC.

This clonotype has ten or more counts. The chain has TRBV20-1 and TRBJ2-1; 12 bases line up with TRBD2. This CDR3 spans 16 amino acids. The V gene's germline CDR1 is DFQATT and CDR2 SNEGSKA (reference sequence). CDR3 residues: CSGQLAGGRSYNEQFF. In DNA form, the CDR3 reads TGCAGCGGCCAACTAGCGGGAGGCCGCTCCTACAATGAGCAGTTCTTC.

The gene calls are TRBV10-3 and TRBJ2-4; 7 nucleotides align to TRBD2. The better agreement between TRBJ2-7 and the DNA end casts doubt on the J call. Per the germline V gene, CDR1 is ENHRY and CDR2 is SYGVKD. CDR3 length equals 15 residues. CDR3 DNA: TGTGCCATCAGTGAGTCGCCAGGGAGGGAGGGCGAGCAGTACTTC. It is translated as CAISESPGREGEQYF.

J is TRBJ1-4 and V is TRBV12-3 or TRBV12-4; 7 nucleotides agree with TRBD1. V lost 6 bases and J lost 5; bases outside the gene matches: 12. The CDR3 is 16 amino acids. The CDR3: CASSLRQGQLNEKLFF. In DNA form, the CDR3 reads TGTGCCAGCAGCCTGAGACAGGGACAGCTGAATGAAAAACTGTTTTTT.

This chain uses TRBV27 with TRBJ2-1; 13 bases map to TRBD2. CDR3 length: 16 residues. Germline V lookup: CDR1 MNHEY, CDR2 SMNVEV (reference sequence). With V trimmed by 5 bases and J by 6 bases, 7 bases remained unmatched. CDR3 residues: CASSLRLAGGSNEQFF. The CDR3 nucleotides read TGTGCCAGCAGTCTACGACTAGCGGGGGGCAGCAATGAGCAGTTCTTC.

Points on this clonotype: Compared with germline, one end of the junction differs, possibly owing to a read error. The chain links TRBV19 to TRBJ1-1, with D possibly matching TRBD1 (5 bases). In germline, CDR1 is LNHDA, CDR2 SQIVND (reference sequence). The CDR3 covers 15 residues. DNA for the CDR3: TGTGCCGGTAGGGAAACAGGACGGTCTAACACTGAAGCTTTCTTT. Its protein product is CAGRETGRSNTEAFF.

This clonotype has just a few counts. Written as DNA, the CDR3 is TGCGCCAGCAGCTTGGATGGGACAAGGTACAATGAGCAGTTCTTC. This encodes CASSLDGTRYNEQFF. The chain uses TRBV5-1 and TRBJ2-1; possibly TRBD1 for D (6 bases). This CDR3 comprises 15 residues. Trimming cost V 0 bases and J 4 bases, with 11 bases left between them. Germline lookup yields CDR1 SGHRS and CDR2 YFSETQ.

The gene calls are TRBV4-2 and TRBJ1-2; unclear D gene. The CDR3 spans 13 residues. V was cut by 8 bases and J by 4 bases, with 14 bases left in between. Germline V CDR1 and CDR2: LGHNA, YNFKEQ. The CDR3 region is CASWEGGIYGYTF. CDR3 bases: TGTGCCAGCTGGGAGGGAGGAATCTATGGCTACACCTTC.

This clonotype was picked up a small number of times. The chain links TRBV28 to TRBJ2-3; D perhaps matches TRBD2 (5 bases). V was trimmed by 2 bases and J by 3 bases, leaving 15 bases between them. The germline V gene encodes CDR1 MDHEN and CDR2 SYDVKM. The CDR3 covers 16 residues. For the CDR3, the DNA is TGTGCCAGCAGTTTAGGCTTGGTAGCGTCAACAGATACGCAGTATTTT. Its protein product is CASSLGLVASTDTQYF.